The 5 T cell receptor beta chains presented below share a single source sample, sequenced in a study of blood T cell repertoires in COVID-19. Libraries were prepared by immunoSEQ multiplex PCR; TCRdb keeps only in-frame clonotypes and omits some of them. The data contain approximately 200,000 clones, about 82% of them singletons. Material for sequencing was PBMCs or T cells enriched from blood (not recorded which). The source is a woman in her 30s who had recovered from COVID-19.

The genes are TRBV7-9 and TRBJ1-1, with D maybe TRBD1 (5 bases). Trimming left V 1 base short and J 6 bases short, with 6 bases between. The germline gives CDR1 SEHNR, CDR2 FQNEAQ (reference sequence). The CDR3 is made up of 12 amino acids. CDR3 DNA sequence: TGTGCCAGCAGCTTAGTACAGGCTGAAGCTTTCTTT. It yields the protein CASSLVQAEAFF.

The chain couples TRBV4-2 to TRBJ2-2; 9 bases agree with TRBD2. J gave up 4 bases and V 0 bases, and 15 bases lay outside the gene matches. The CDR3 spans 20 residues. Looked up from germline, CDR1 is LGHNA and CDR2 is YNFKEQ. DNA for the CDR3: TGTGCCAGCAGCCAAGACCCTAGCGGGATGAGGCTTGAAAGCACCGGGGAGCTGTTTTTT. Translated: CASSQDPSGMRLESTGELFF.

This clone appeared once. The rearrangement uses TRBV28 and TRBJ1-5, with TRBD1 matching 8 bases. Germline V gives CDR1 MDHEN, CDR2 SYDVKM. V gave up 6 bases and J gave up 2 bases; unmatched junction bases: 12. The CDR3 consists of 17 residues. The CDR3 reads CASRTQGAPFGNQPQHF. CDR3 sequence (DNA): TGTGCCAGCAGGACCCAGGGGGCCCCTTTCGGCAATCAGCCCCAGCATTTT.

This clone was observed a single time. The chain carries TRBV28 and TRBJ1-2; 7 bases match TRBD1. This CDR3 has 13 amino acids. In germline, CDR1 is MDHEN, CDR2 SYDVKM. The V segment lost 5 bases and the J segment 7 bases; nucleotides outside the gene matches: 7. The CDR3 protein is CASSPPRGAGYTF. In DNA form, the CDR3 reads TGTGCCAGCAGTCCTCCCAGGGGGGCTGGCTACACCTTC.

CDR3 in amino acids: CASSAGRGEGETQYF. The CDR3 DNA is TGCGCCAGCAGTGCGGGCAGGGGCGAGGGAGAGACCCAGTACTTC. The V gene is TRBV10-1, the J gene TRBJ2-5, with a possible D match to TRBD1 (6 bases). Germline V CDR1 and CDR2: WNHNN, SYGVQD (reference sequence). Trimming stripped 4 bases from V and 4 bases from J, with 16 bases between. The CDR3 runs 15 residues.